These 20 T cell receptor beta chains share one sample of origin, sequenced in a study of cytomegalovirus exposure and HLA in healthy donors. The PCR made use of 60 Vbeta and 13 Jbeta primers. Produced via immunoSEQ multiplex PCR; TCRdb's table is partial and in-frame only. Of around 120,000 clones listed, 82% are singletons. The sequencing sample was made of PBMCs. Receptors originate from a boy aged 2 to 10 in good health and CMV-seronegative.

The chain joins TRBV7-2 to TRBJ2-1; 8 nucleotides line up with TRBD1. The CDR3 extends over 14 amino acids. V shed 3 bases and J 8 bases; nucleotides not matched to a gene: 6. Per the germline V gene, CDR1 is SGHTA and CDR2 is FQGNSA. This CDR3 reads CASSFTGGKDEQFF. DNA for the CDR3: TGTGCCAGCAGCTTCACAGGGGGTAAAGATGAGCAGTTCTTC. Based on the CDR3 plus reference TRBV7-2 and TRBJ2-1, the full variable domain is GAGVSQSPSNKVTEKGKDVELRCDPISGHTALYWYRQSLGQGLEFLIYFQGNSAPDKSGLPSDRFSAERTGGSVSTLTIQRTQQEDSAVYLCASSFTGGKDEQFFGPGTRLTVL.

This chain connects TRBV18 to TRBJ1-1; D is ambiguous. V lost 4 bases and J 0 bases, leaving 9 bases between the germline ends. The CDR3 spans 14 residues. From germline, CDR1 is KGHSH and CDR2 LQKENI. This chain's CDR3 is CASSLSYMNTEAFF. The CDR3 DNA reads TGTGCCAGCTCACTATCCTATATGAACACTGAAGCTTTCTTT.

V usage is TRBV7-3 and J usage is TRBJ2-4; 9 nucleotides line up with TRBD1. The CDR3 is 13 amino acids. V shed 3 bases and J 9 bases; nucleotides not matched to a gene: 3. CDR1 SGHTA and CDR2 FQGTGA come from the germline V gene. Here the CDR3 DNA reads TGTGCCAGCAGCTTGTCGGACAGGGGCATTCAGTACTTC. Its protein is CASSLSDRGIQYF.

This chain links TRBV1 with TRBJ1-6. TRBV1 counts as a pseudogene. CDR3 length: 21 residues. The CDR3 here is CTSSQARGSEGERTYNSPLHF. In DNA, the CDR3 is TGCACCAGCAGCCAAGCCCGTGGGAGCGAAGGAGAGAGGACCTATAATTCACCCCTCCACTTT.

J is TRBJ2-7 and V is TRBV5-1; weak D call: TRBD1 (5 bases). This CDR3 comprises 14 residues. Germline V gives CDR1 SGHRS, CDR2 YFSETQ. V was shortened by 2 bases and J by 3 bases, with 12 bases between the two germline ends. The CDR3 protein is CASSFDRPSYEQYF. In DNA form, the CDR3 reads TGCGCCAGCAGCTTTGACAGACCAAGCTACGAGCAGTACTTC.

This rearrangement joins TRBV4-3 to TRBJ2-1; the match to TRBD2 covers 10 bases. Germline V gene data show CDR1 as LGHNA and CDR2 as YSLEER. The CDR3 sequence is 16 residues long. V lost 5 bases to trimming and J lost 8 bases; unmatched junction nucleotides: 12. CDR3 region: CASSSGTAGGRYEQFF. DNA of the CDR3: TGCGCCAGCAGCTCTGGGACAGCGGGGGGGCGGTATGAGCAGTTCTTC.

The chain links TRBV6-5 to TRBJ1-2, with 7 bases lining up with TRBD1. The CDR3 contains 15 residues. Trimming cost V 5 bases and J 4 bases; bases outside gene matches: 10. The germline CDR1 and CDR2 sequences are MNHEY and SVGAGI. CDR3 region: CASSPSLQGRYGYTF. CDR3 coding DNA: TGTGCCAGCAGTCCAAGCTTACAGGGGCGCTATGGCTACACCTTC.

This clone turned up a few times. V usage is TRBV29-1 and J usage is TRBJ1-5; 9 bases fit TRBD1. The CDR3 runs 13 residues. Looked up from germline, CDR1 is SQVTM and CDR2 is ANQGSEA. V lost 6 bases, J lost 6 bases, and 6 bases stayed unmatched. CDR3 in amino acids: CSVGTGLSQPQHF. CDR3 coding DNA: TGCAGCGTCGGGACAGGGTTAAGTCAGCCCCAGCATTTT. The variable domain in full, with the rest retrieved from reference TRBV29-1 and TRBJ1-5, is SAVISQKPSRDICQRGTSLTIQCQVDSQVTMMFWYRQQPGQSLTLIATANQGSEATYESGFVIDKFPISRPNLTFSTLTVSNMSPEDSSIYLCSVGTGLSQPQHFGDGTRLSIL.

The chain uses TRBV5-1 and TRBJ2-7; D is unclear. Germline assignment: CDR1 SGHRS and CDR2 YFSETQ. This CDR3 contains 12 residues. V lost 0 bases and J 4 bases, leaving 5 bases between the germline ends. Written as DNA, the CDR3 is TGCGCCAGCAGCTTGGAGAGTTACGAGCAGTACTTC. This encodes CASSLESYEQYF.

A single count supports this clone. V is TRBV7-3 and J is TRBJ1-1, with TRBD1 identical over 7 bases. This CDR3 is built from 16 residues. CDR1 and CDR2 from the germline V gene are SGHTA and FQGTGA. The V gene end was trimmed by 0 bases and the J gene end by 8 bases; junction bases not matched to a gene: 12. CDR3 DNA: TGTGCCAGCAGCTTAACAGGCTCGGCGGGGACAGAAGAAGCTTTCTTT. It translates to CASSLTGSAGTEEAFF. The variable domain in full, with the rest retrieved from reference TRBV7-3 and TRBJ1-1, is GAGVSQTPSNKVTEKGKYVELRCDPISGHTALYWYRQSLGQGPEFLIYFQGTGAADDSGLPNDRFFAVRPEGSVSTLKIQRTERGDSAVYLCASSLTGSAGTEEAFFGQGTRLTVV.

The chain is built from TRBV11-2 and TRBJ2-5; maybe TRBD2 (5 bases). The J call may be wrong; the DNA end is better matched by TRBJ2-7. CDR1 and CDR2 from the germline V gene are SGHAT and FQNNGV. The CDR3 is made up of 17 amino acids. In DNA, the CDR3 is TGTGCCAGCAGCTTAGGGGGAGTGACGGGAAGCTCCTACGAGCAGTACTTC. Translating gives CASSLGGVTGSSYEQYF.

The CDR3 sequence is CSVGQTVTDTQYF. The CDR3 region has the DNA TGCAGCGTTGGTCAGACAGTCACAGATACGCAGTATTTT. V usage is TRBV29-1 and J usage is TRBJ2-3, with D possibly matching TRBD1 (5 bases). CDR3 size: 13 residues. CDR1 is SQVTM, CDR2 ANQGSEA, per germline. With 4 bases removed from V and 2 bases from J, the gap between germline ends came to 10 bases.

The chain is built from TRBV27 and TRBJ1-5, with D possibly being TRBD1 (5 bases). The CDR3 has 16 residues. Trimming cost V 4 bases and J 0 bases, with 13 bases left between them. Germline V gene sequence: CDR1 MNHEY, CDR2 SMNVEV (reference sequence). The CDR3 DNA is TGTGCCAGCAGTTCCCGGGGGGGGTATAGCAATCAGCCCCAGCATTTT. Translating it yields CASSSRGGYSNQPQHF.

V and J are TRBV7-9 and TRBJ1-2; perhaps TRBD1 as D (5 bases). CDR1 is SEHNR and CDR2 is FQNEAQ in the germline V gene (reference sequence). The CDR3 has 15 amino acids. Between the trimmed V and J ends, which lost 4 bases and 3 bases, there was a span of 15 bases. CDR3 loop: CASSYGMPGDYGYTF. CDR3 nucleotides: TGTGCCAGCAGCTACGGAATGCCGGGGGACTATGGCTACACCTTC.

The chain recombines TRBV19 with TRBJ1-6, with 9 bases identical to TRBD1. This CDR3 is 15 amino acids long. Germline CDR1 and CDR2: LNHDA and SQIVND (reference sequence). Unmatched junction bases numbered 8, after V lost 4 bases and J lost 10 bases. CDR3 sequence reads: CASSSRTGVLSPLHF. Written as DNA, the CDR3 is TGTGCCAGTAGTAGTCGGACAGGGGTATTGTCACCCCTCCACTTT.

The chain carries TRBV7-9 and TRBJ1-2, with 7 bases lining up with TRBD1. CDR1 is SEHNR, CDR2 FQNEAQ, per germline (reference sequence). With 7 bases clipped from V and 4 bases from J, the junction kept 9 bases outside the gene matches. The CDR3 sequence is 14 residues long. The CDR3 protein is CASTRQGVFYGYTF. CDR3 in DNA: TGTGCCAGCACCCGACAGGGAGTATTCTATGGCTACACCTTC.

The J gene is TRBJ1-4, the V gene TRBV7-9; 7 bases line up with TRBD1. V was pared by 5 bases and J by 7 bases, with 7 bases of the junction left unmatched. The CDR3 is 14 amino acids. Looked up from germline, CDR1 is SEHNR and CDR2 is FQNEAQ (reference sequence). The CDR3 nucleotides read TGTGCCAGCAGCCTGACAGGGTTAAGTGAAAAACTGTTTTTT. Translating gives CASSLTGLSEKLFF.

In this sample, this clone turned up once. The CDR3 protein is CASGLSGRRNEQFF. The CDR3 DNA is TGTGCTAGTGGTCTAAGCGGGAGGAGGAATGAGCAGTTCTTC. The chain couples TRBV12-5 to TRBJ2-1; 9 nucleotides match TRBD2. The length of the CDR3 is 14 residues. The V segment lost 5 bases and the J segment 7 bases; nucleotides outside the gene matches: 6. CDR1 and CDR2 from the germline V gene are LGHNT and FRNRAP.

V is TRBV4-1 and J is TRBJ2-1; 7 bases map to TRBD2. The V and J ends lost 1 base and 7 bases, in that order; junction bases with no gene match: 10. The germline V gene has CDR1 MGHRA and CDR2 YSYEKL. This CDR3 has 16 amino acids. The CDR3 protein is CASSQGGRGRGNEQFF. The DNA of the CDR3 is TGCGCCAGCAGCCAAGGAGGGCGGGGGAGGGGTAATGAGCAGTTCTTC.

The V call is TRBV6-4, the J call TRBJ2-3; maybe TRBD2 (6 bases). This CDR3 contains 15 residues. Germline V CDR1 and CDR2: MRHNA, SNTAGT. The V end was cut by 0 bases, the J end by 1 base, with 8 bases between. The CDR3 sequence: CASSDSASGTDTQYF. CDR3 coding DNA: TGTGCCAGCAGTGACTCGGCTAGCGGCACAGATACGCAGTATTTT.